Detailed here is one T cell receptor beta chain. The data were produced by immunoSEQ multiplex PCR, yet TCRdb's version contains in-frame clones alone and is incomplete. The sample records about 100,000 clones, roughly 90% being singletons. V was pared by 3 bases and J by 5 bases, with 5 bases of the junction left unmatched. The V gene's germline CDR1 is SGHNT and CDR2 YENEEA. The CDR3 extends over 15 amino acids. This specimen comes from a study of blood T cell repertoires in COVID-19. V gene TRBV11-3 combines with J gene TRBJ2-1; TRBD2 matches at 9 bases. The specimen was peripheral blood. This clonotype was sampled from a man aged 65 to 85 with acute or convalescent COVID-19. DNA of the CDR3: TGTGCCAGCAGCTTGAGCGGGAGGACAAACAATGAGCAGTTCTTC. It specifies CASSLSGRTNNEQFF.